This T cell receptor beta chain was observed in a study of cytomegalovirus exposure and HLA in healthy donors (dated by TCRdb to 2016 to 2017). With regard to the full study: According to an earlier analysis of 587 of the donors, some 170 million T cells yielded approximately 120 million unique TCR beta sequences and about 300 Gb of sequence data. An early release covering roughly 600 HLA-typed donors comprised about 300 gigabases of sequencing data and 65 million to 100 million unique TCR sequences. Among the roughly 430 genotyped donors, around 81% belonged to the genetic ancestry cluster associated with self-reported Caucasian donors. The aim of the study was to test whether cataloging public T cell receptors could identify signatures of past pathogen exposure. The T cell repertoires of 550 to 850 subjects were profiled by immunosequencing and related to cytomegalovirus serostatus. A separate validation cohort of over a hundred different subjects was used in addition to the roughly 640-subject first cohort. To predict cytomegalovirus infection status, the study brought together high-throughput TCR immunosequencing, statistical association of individual TCRs with disease status, and machine learning. To study patterns of TCR occurrence, a later analysis re-analyzed previously published TCR beta repertoires from more than 550 donors and added high-resolution HLA genotyping. Rather than using new phenotypic data, the later analysis identified candidate immune exposures from TCR beta sequences and from how often those sequences occurred across donors. An earlier analysis of some 500 of the donors used high-throughput TCR beta sequencing to judge whether each TCR beta V gene segment behaved as functional or pseudogenic. Donor age, sex, ethnicity and CMV serostatus were compiled alongside the repertoire data. A later genetic analysis took genome-wide SNP genotypes for about three fifths of the 666 donors and used that subset as a discovery cohort. Every discovery cohort repertoire had been produced on one sequencing platform. HLA typing covered class I and class II loci at four-digit resolution. The number of typed donors differed by locus: about 620-640 for A, B, C, DRB1 and DQB1; 522 for DQA1; 606 for DPA1; and some 430 for DPB1. Because of strong linkage in the cohort, roughly 5 DR-DQ haplotypes were treated as single units for association and clustering. Among roughly 400 genotyped donors of the cohort, an average of about 220,000 unique TCR beta nucleotide sequences was sequenced per donor, of which 15% to 20% were non-productive.

The cohort comprised under 700 healthy bone marrow donors. Cohort members were all nominally healthy when sampled, although unrecorded immune exposures were likely present. The donor was CMV seropositive and was included in the group of 250 to 300 seropositive cohort members. A peripheral blood sample was collected from each donor, and TCR beta sequencing was performed on peripheral blood mononuclear cells. The Qiagen DNeasy Blood Extraction Kit was used to extract genomic DNA from the blood cell samples. As concerns this clone: Its antigen specificity is not known. No much larger clonotype is one base removed from it; base qualities were not supplied.

Library preparation was by the immunoSEQ multiplex PCR assay. For the multiplex PCR, a mixture combining 60 forward primers for TCR Vbeta segments and 13 reverse primers for TCR Jbeta segments was used. The CDR3 region of rearranged TCR beta genes was amplified from genomic DNA with a multiplex PCR assay. On the Illumina HiSeq System, the amplified TCR beta libraries were sequenced as 87-base-pair reads. Turning to the authors' computational methods: Across the 640 or so repertoires, a later analysis counted tens of millions of unique TCR beta chains, around 11 million of which were shared by at least two donors. Raw reads were error-corrected and collapsed into unique sequences with a nearest-neighbor algorithm that merged closely related sequences to remove PCR and sequencing errors. CDR3 sequences were aligned to IMGT reference sequences to assign V, D and J gene segments. Each retained sequence needed at least a six-nucleotide match to both a V gene segment and a J gene segment. Rearrangements were classified as productive when the CDR3 lacked stop codons and remained in frame with V and J, and all other rearrangements were classified as non-productive. CDR3 was defined by IMGT convention, running from the second conserved V-encoded cysteine to the conserved J-encoded phenylalanine. In an earlier analysis of approximately 500 of the donors, sequences lacking an unambiguous match to a single V gene segment were excluded. An earlier analysis of 450 to 650 of the donors called V segments functional above 56.7% productive rearrangements and segregating when the between-donor standard deviation exceeded 5%. A statistical classification framework was built to diagnose cytomegalovirus status from the catalog of TCR beta chain sequences. In a later analysis, TCR nucleotide sequences were compared against IMGT/GENE-DB human TR gene sequences so that V and J genes could be assigned. In a later analysis, CDR3 sequences and most-parsimonious VDJ recombination scenarios were assigned using the TCRdist pipeline. In a later analysis, each TCR beta chain was defined by its CDR3 amino acid sequence together with its V-gene family, and reads lacking a unique V-gene family were excluded. A later analysis removed several hundred highly shared, low-generation-probability nucleotide sequences to deal with suspected cross-contamination and a sequencing artifact. In a later analysis, a clonal expansion index was calculated for each public chain from normalized within-repertoire ranks of inferred template counts. Generation probabilities in a later analysis came from a VDJ recombination model fitted to out-of-frame rearrangements, and those results were checked against IGoR. Hypergeometric tests were used in a later analysis to score TCR-TCR, TCR-HLA and TCR-CMV co-occurrence, with a repertoire-size bias correction applied to the TCR pairs. False discovery rates were estimated in a later analysis by permuting HLA or CMV assignments 20 times. A later analysis grouped co-occurring TCRs with DBSCAN, adding TCRdist sequence similarity when clustering within HLA-allele-positive subsets. For co-occurrence clustering, repertoires with fewer than 30,000 or more than 120,000 public chains were excluded, along with four or five repertoires with anomalous nucleotide sharing. TCRdb's version of the immuneACCESS table is confined to in-frame rearrangements and falls short of the full clone set. An unresolved V gene accounts for under half of the shortfall where checked; the remainder is of unknown origin. D and trimming come from the DNA, and the V and J calls and clone size come from that table. Within this sample are fewer than 200,000 clones, with around 73% of them counted one time only. Of the sample, under 7% falls within the top ten clones.

Study-wide findings and limitations: Presence/absence analyses assumed roughly uniform sequencing depth across donors, an assumption that may not hold. A further reported finding was that TCR beta sequences accurately predicted the HLA-A and HLA-B alleles for most subjects in the first cohort. The classifier was reported to diagnose cytomegalovirus status with high specificity and sensitivity in both the original cohort and the validation cohort. Several of the top co-occurrence clusters appeared to be linked to parvovirus B19, influenza, CMV and Epstein-Barr virus, according to a later analysis. A cluster of highly shared sequence variants was judged likely to represent a technical artifact of the sequencing pipeline. Most TCR sequences were observed very rarely across donors, whereas some public TCRs were present in many individuals. In this cohort, only TCR beta chains were sequenced, and detectable features were limited by the absence of alpha or paired-chain data. Some IMGT-functional V segments, including TRBV6-2 and TRBV6-3, could not be distinguished by the 87-base-pair reads and were therefore excluded. The study gave a list of about 170 TCR beta chains associated with cytomegalovirus. A later genetic analysis reported fewer N-insertions in productive TCRs among donors in an Asian-associated ancestry cluster than the approximately 670-donor mean. In a later analysis, HLA-associated TCR beta chains were found to be more clonally expanded and to have lower generation probabilities than equally common non-associated chains. Because HLA typing was unavailable for some donors at each locus, only the typed subset was used in association tests. Correlated functional status among segregating V segments might reflect linkage disequilibrium, but an unknown experimental factor could not be ruled out. It was suggested by the authors that the approach could potentially be generalized to other disease states and immunological phenotypes. According to a later analysis, most CMV-associated TCR beta chains appeared to be HLA-restricted, and the HLA associations seemed to be driven largely by CMV exposure. Strong co-occurrence of HLA alleles, especially DR and DQ, made assigning TCR associations to individual alleles difficult. Over 15 rarely observed V segments, including chromosome 9 orphons, were excluded from the earlier analysis of a few hundred of the donors because counts were too low. In vitro tests confirmed that a few of the cytomegalovirus-associated TCR beta chains recognize cytomegalovirus antigens. In a later analysis, more than 15,000 TCR beta sequences were associated with specific HLA alleles at a false discovery rate of 0.05. Immune exposure information for the cohort was limited to CMV serostatus. An earlier analysis of roughly 570 of the donors showed that most TCR beta V segments appeared in productive rearrangements either about 87% or about 30% of the time, which broadly matched IMGT annotations. A later analysis found that TCR association rates varied across HLA loci, with DRB1 alleles showing the most associated TCRs and HLA-C alleles the fewest. A later genetic analysis associated a missense DCLRE1C variant with V-gene and J-gene trimming of TCR beta chains, and an independent cohort replicated the association.

Its CDR3 holds 14 amino acids, cysteine through phenylalanine. This entry keeps only the CDR3 DNA: 42 bases, framed from base 1. Trimming at the junction amounts to 4 bases on V and 2 bases on J, and the germline ends lie 10 bases apart. CDR1 is given as MGHDK and CDR2 as SYGVNS, both from the germline V gene. The sample taken for sequencing was PBMCs. This TCR was sampled from a woman under 30 in good health and CMV-seropositive. The chain is encoded by TRBV25-1 joined to TRBJ2-3; D gene: possibly TRBD2, on 6 matching bases. The CDR3 sequence is CASSGRAYTDTQYF. The DNA sequence reads TGTGCCAGCAGTGGGAGGGCTTACACAGATACGCAGTATTTT.